These 20 T cell receptor beta chains share one sample of origin, sequenced in a study of T cell changes during pregnancy in multiple sclerosis. The data were produced by immunoSEQ multiplex PCR, yet TCRdb's version contains in-frame clones alone and is incomplete. The sample contains just under 65,000 clones, 91% of which appear only once. The sample in question was peripheral blood, obtained in the third trimester of pregnancy. Receptors originate from a female donor in good health, enrolled as a control in a pregnancy study.

As regards this clone: A read error is likely, as this CDR3 ends without the conserved phenylalanine or tryptophan. No DNA is shown, since the ends of the CDR3 on it are uncertain; the CDR3 is the one TCRdb lists. J is TRBJ1-2 and V is TRBV5-1. 11 amino acids form the CDR3, both terminal residues included. Per germline, CDR1 SGHRS and CDR2 YFSETQ. The chain's CDR3 is CASKPRGGSLL.

The CDR3 nucleotides are TGCGCCAGCAGCCAAGATGAGCGTTCGAACACCGGGGAGCTGTTTTTT. It specifies CASSQDERSNTGELFF. The rearrangement links TRBV4-1 to TRBJ2-2; no clear D. Trimming pared 0 bases from V and 0 bases from J, leaving 8 bases between. Germline V gene sequence: CDR1 MGHRA, CDR2 YSYEKL. The CDR3 spans 16 residues.

The chain is built from TRBV4-2 and TRBJ2-2, with 9 bases aligning to TRBD2. Trimming cost V 1 base and J 4 bases; bases outside gene matches: 7. Germline V gene lookup returns CDR1 LGHNA and CDR2 YNFKEQ. The CDR3 loop spans 17 amino acids. In DNA form, the CDR3 reads TGTGCCAGCAGCCAAGCTCGGCGGGGGGGCCCCACCGGGGAGCTGTTTTTT. Translated, it gives CASSQARRGGPTGELFF.

The chain joins TRBV11-1 to TRBJ2-7, with 7 bases lining up with TRBD2. The germline V gene encodes CDR1 SGHAT and CDR2 FQDESV (reference sequence). The CDR3 length is 15 residues. V was pared by 5 bases and J by 1 base, with 8 bases of the junction left unmatched. This CDR3 is CASSILAAASYEQYF. In nucleotides, the CDR3 is TGTGCCAGCAGCATCCTAGCGGCTGCGTCCTACGAGCAGTACTTC.

This chain joins TRBV13 and TRBJ2-3; D is ambiguous. V lost 4 bases and J 3 bases, leaving 14 bases between the germline ends. This CDR3 has 15 amino acids. Germline CDR1 is PRHDT and CDR2 is FYEKMQ (reference sequence). CDR3 amino acids: CASSSSEEMTDTQYF. The CDR3 DNA follows: TGTGCCAGCAGCTCATCAGAGGAGATGACAGATACGCAGTATTTT. The whole variable domain, filled in from reference TRBV13 and TRBJ2-3, reads AAGVIQSPRHLIKEKRETATLKCYPIPRHDTVYWYQQGPGQDPQFLISFYEKMQSDKGSIPDRFSAQQFSDYHSELNMSSLELGDSALYFCASSSSEEMTDTQYFGPGTRLTVL.

J is TRBJ1-1 and V is TRBV29-1; D uncertain. Per germline, CDR1 SQVTM and CDR2 ANQGSEA. The CDR3 totals 14 residues. The V and J ends lost 6 bases and 2 bases respectively, with 16 bases between them. DNA for the CDR3: TGCAGCGTCCGCGGACTCGACCCCAACACTGAAGCTTTCTTT. It codes for CSVRGLDPNTEAFF.

The chain joins TRBV7-6 to TRBJ2-1; D remains ambiguous. V was shortened by 4 bases and J by 9 bases, with 10 bases between the two germline ends. From germline, CDR1 is SGHVS and CDR2 FNYEAQ. The CDR3 consists of 12 residues. The CDR3 region has the DNA TGTGCCAGCAGCTCCATACTGGTTGAGCAGTTCTTC. The encoded protein is CASSSILVEQFF.

The rearrangement links TRBV7-2 to TRBJ2-3; 8 nucleotides line up with TRBD1. This CDR3 contains 14 residues. Trimming took 5 bases from V and 3 from J; bases not matched to a gene: 4. Germline lookup yields CDR1 SGHTA and CDR2 FQGNSA. In DNA, the CDR3 is TGTGCCAGCAGCCGACAGGGGTGGACAGATACGCAGTATTTT. Protein sequence: CASSRQGWTDTQYF.

CDR3 sequence: CASSLTGGWSSGELFF. DNA for the CDR3: TGTGCCAGCAGCCTGACAGGGGGCTGGAGTTCCGGGGAGCTGTTTTTT. This chain joins TRBV14 and TRBJ2-2; TRBD1 matches 10 bases. J gave up 6 bases and V 4 bases, and 8 bases lay outside the gene matches. CDR1 is SGHDN and CDR2 is FVKESK in the germline V gene. The CDR3 is 16 residues long.

The chain uses TRBV2 and TRBJ2-7; D gene unclear. V lost 3 bases, J lost 1 base, and 4 bases lay in between. The length of the CDR3 is 12 residues. Germline V gene sequence: CDR1 SNHLY, CDR2 FYNNEI. The CDR3 nucleotides read TGTGCCAGCAGTGACTTATCCTACGAGCAGTACTTC. Protein product: CASSDLSYEQYF. Filled out from reference TRBV2 and TRBJ2-7, the complete variable domain reads EPEVTQTPSHQVTQMGQEVILRCVPISNHLYFYWYRQILGQKVEFLVSFYNNEISEKSEIFDDQFSVERPDGSNFTLKIRSTKLEDSAMYFCASSDLSYEQYFGPGTRLTVT.

The chain has TRBV10-1 and TRBJ1-5; 7 nucleotides agree with TRBD1. V lost 6 bases, J lost 7 bases, and 6 bases stayed unmatched. Germline-derived CDR1 and CDR2 are WNHNN and SYGVQD (reference sequence). This CDR3 has 13 amino acids. This CDR3 is CASRGQRSQPQHF. CDR3 in DNA: TGCGCCAGCAGGGGACAGAGGAGCCAGCCCCAGCATTTT.

This clone occurred a few times. This rearrangement joins TRBV6-1 to TRBJ1-4, with TRBD1 matching 9 bases. Germline CDR1 is MNHNS and CDR2 is SASEGT. CDR3 length equals 15 residues. V shed 4 bases and J 2 bases; nucleotides not matched to a gene: 2. CDR3 sequence: CASSGGTGTNEKLFF. CDR3 sequence (DNA): TGTGCCAGCAGTGGTGGGACAGGGACTAATGAAAAACTGTTTTTT.

This chain links TRBV7-9 with TRBJ2-7, with 11 bases identical to TRBD1. Germline V lookup: CDR1 SEHNR, CDR2 FQNEAQ (reference sequence). CDR3 length: 16 residues. After removal of 2 bases from V and 4 bases from J, the junction contained 7 bases not matched to a gene. CDR3 DNA: TGTGCCAGCAGCTTATTGGGGGACAGGGGGTCGTACGAGCAGTACTTC. Translated: CASSLLGDRGSYEQYF.

This clone showed up just once. The gene calls are TRBV19 and TRBJ2-7, with D uncertain. The V and J ends lost 1 base and 3 bases respectively, with 10 bases between them. CDR1 LNHDA and CDR2 SQIVND come from the germline V gene (reference sequence). The CDR3 is 14 residues long. The CDR3 sequence is CASSIVGQYYEQYF. CDR3 sequence (DNA): TGTGCCAGTAGTATAGTTGGCCAGTACTACGAGCAGTACTTC. Full variable domain (missing parts from reference TRBV19 and TRBJ2-7): DGGITQSPKYLFRKEGQNVTLSCEQNLNHDAMYWYRQDPGQGLRLIYYSQIVNDFQKGDIAEGYSVSREKKESFPLTVTSAQKNPTAFYLCASSIVGQYYEQYFGPGTRLTVT.

V is TRBV2 and J is TRBJ2-2; tentatively, D is TRBD2 (6 bases). The CDR3 loop spans 13 amino acids. V lost 6 bases, J lost 5 bases, and 10 bases lay in between. The germline gives CDR1 SNHLY, CDR2 FYNNEI. CDR3 nucleotide sequence: TGTGCCAGCAGGGGAGGAGGAACCGGGGAGCTGTTTTTT. Protein: CASRGGGTGELFF.

This chain joins TRBV5-1 and TRBJ2-3; TRBD1 is a possible D gene (6 bases). This CDR3 comprises 13 residues. Deletions cut 2 bases from V and 5 bases from J, with 9 bases between. Germline CDR1 SGHRS, CDR2 YFSETQ. The CDR3: CASSLQGRDTQYF. CDR3 sequence (DNA): TGCGCCAGCAGCTTACAGGGTAGAGATACGCAGTATTTT. The full variable domain, rest sourced from reference TRBV5-1 and TRBJ2-3, is KAGVTQTPRYLIKTRGQQVTLSCSPISGHRSVSWYQQTPGQGLQFLFEYFSETQRNKGNFPGRFSGRQFSNSRSEMNVSTLELGDSALYLCASSLQGRDTQYFGPGTRLTVL.

The chain employs TRBV19 and TRBJ1-3, with 11 bases matching TRBD1. Germline lookup yields CDR1 LNHDA and CDR2 SQIVND (reference sequence). The CDR3 is made up of 18 amino acids. Germline trimming cut 5 bases from V and 2 bases from J; bases unmatched to any gene: 11. The CDR3 nucleotides read TGTGCCAGTAGTCCCCCCGCCGGGACAGGGGGGGCTGGAAACACCATATATTTT. The encoded protein is CASSPPAGTGGAGNTIYF.

The chain combines TRBV18 with TRBJ2-3; 9 positions agree with TRBD2. This CDR3 comprises 17 residues. Germline lookup yields CDR1 KGHSH and CDR2 LQKENI. J was trimmed by 5 bases and V by 6 bases; bases with no gene match: 15. In nucleotides, the CDR3 is TGTGCCAGCTCCTCGGCGGTAGCGGGGGCCGGTGGAGATACGCAGTATTTT. It yields the protein CASSSAVAGAGGDTQYF. Looking up the rest from reference TRBV18 and TRBJ2-3 gives the full variable domain: NAGVMQNPRHLVRRRGQEARLRCSPMKGHSHVYWYRQLPEEGLKFMVYLQKENIIDESGMPKERFSAEFPKEGPSILRIQQVVRGDSAAYFCASSSAVAGAGGDTQYFGPGTRLTVL.

J is TRBJ2-2 and V is TRBV11-2; TRBD1 might be the D (6 bases). V was trimmed by 2 bases and J by 3 bases, leaving 13 bases between them. The germline CDR1 and CDR2 sequences are SGHAT and FQNNGV. This CDR3 contains 16 residues. CDR3 DNA sequence: TGTGCCAGCAGCTTACGAGGACAGACTCACACCGGGGAGCTGTTTTTT. Residues: CASSLRGQTHTGELFF.

The chain is built from TRBV11-1 and TRBJ1-4, with D possibly TRBD1 on 6 matching bases. With 8 bases removed from V and 8 bases from J, the gap between germline ends came to 18 bases. Per germline, CDR1 SGHAT and CDR2 FQDESV (reference sequence). This CDR3 contains 14 residues. As DNA, the CDR3 is TGTGCCAGCGGGGTCGACAGGCGGAGAGAAAAACTGTTTTTT. Its translation is CASGVDRRREKLFF. Together with reference TRBV11-1 and TRBJ1-4, the CDR3 gives the full variable domain: EAEVAQSPRYKITEKSQAVAFWCDPISGHATLYWYRQILGQGPELLVQFQDESVVDDSQLPKDRFSAERLKGVDSTLKIQPAELGDSAMYLCASGVDRRREKLFFGSGTQLSVL.